This entry lists 18 T cell receptor beta chains sequenced from one sample in a study of early T cells in non-severe SARS-CoV-2 infection. In TCRdb, the 5' RACE reads were re-called with MiXCR into one record per CDR3 protein. The sample has 60,000 to 85,000 distinct CDR3 sequences, roughly 16% seen once; the top ten hold approximately 12%. The sample comprised whole blood. Every receptor here comes from an adult who was a healthcare worker with PCR-confirmed SARS-CoV-2 infection or an uninfected control (not recorded which).

The chain combines TRBV7-2 with TRBJ2-1; no clear D. Germline V gene data show CDR1 as SGHTA and CDR2 as FQGNSA. V lost 2 bases, J lost 9 bases, and 11 bases lay in between. This CDR3 has 13 residues. CDR3 amino acids: CASSLNSLTEQFF. CDR3 bases: TGTGCCAGCAGCTTAAACTCCCTCACTGAGCAGTTCTTC.

V is TRBV28 and J is TRBJ1-2; D might be TRBD1 (6 bases). Trimming left V 5 bases short and J 6 bases short, with 7 bases between. Germline CDR1 MDHEN, CDR2 SYDVKM. CDR3 length: 11 amino acids. CDR3 sequence: CASSAGDGYTF. DNA for the CDR3: TGTGCCAGCAGTGCAGGGGATGGCTACACCTTC.

This clonotype was observed a handful of times. The V and J genes are TRBV7-9 and TRBJ2-7; 10 positions agree with TRBD1. V shed 4 bases, J shed 5 bases, and the junction held 8 bases outside the gene matches. This CDR3 has 15 residues. CDR1 and CDR2 (germline): SEHNR, FQNEAQ (reference sequence). The CDR3: CASSSPGQGSHEQYF. Written as DNA, the CDR3 is TGTGCCAGCAGCTCTCCGGGACAGGGGTCCCACGAGCAGTACTTC. Variable domain in full (rest from reference TRBV7-9 and TRBJ2-7): DTGVSQNPRHKITKRGQNVTFRCDPISEHNRLYWYRQTLGQGPEFLTYFQNEAQLEKSRLLSDRFSAERPKGSFSTLEIQRTEQGDSAMYLCASSSPGQGSHEQYFGPGTRLTVT.

The rearrangement uses TRBV5-1 and TRBJ1-2; D is perhaps TRBD1 (5 bases). Germline V lookup: CDR1 SGHRS, CDR2 YFSETQ. The ends were cut back, 0 bases at V and 5 bases at J, with 14 bases in the middle. The CDR3 extends over 15 amino acids. The chain's CDR3 is CASSLGGSIEYGYTF. The CDR3 region has the DNA TGCGCCAGCAGCTTGGGGGGCAGCATTGAGTATGGCTACACCTTC.

The CDR3 bases are TGCGCCAGCAGCCAAGATCCAGGGGAAGAGACCCAGTACTTC. Encoded protein: CASSQDPGEETQYF. This chain links TRBV4-1 with TRBJ2-5, with D maybe TRBD1 (6 bases). Germline V gene lookup returns CDR1 MGHRA and CDR2 YSYEKL. V was trimmed by 0 bases and J by 3 bases, leaving 8 bases between them. This CDR3 region has 14 residues.

This clonotype was seen ten or more times. This chain uses TRBV5-1 with TRBJ1-1; D is perhaps TRBD1 (5 bases). The germline V and J ends were trimmed by 7 bases and 4 bases, with 14 bases remaining between them. The CDR3 contains 13 residues. The V gene's germline CDR1 is SGHRS and CDR2 YFSETQ. The CDR3 sequence: CASARGGFTEAFF. The CDR3 DNA sequence: TGCGCCAGCGCCCGGGGGGGTTTCACTGAAGCTTTCTTT.

This clonotype was detected only a few times. The chain uses TRBV7-2 and TRBJ2-5, with D perhaps matching TRBD2 (5 bases). Trimming shortened V by 3 bases and J by 1 base, and 12 bases separated the two germline ends. Looked up from germline, CDR1 is SGHTA and CDR2 is FQGNSA. CDR3 length: 15 residues. In nucleotides, the CDR3 is TGTGCCAGCAGCTTGATGAAGCGGCCCCAAGAGACCCAGTACTTC. It codes for CASSLMKRPQETQYF.

This clonotype occurred many times. The rearrangement links TRBV28 to TRBJ1-1, with D unclear. The germline gives CDR1 MDHEN, CDR2 SYDVKM. CDR3 length: 13 amino acids. The V and J ends lost 8 bases and 0 bases respectively, with 10 bases between them. CDR3 in amino acids: CASLYSLNTEAFF. CDR3 sequence (DNA): TGTGCCAGCCTGTACAGCCTGAACACTGAAGCTTTCTTT.

This clonotype was seen a few times. The chain has TRBV11-3 and TRBJ2-2; 8 bases match TRBD1. V trimming: 5 bases; J trimming: 1 base; junction bases outside the gene matches: 6. The CDR3 is 16 residues long. Per germline, CDR1 SGHNT and CDR2 YENEEA. CDR3 bases: TGTGCCAGCAGCCCACGGGACAGGATGAACACCGGGGAGCTGTTTTTT. Protein: CASSPRDRMNTGELFF.

This clonotype was counted between two and nine times. This chain joins TRBV7-3 and TRBJ2-6; 13 bases align to TRBD2. This CDR3 spans 19 amino acids. Per germline, CDR1 SGHTA and CDR2 FQGTGA. Trimming at V came to 5 bases and at J to 1 base, leaving 8 bases not matched to a gene. The CDR3 DNA follows: TGTGCCAGCAGCGACCCAACGGGACTAGCGGGATCTGGGGCCAACGTCCTGACTTTC. Translating it yields CASSDPTGLAGSGANVLTF.

This chain connects TRBV11-2 to TRBJ2-7; TRBD1 is a possible D gene (5 bases). Trimming pared 5 bases from V and 8 bases from J, leaving 19 bases between. The CDR3 has 14 residues. Germline V gene data show CDR1 as SGHAT and CDR2 as FQNNGV. The CDR3 nucleotides are TGTGCCAGCAGCCCAGGAAGGTGGGGCGGCCAGCAGTACTTC. Amino acids: CASSPGRWGGQQYF.

Within the sample, this clonotype is medium-sized. V is TRBV11-2 and J is TRBJ2-2; D uncertain. V was trimmed by 4 bases and J by 3 bases, leaving 6 bases between them. This CDR3 spans 13 amino acids. Germline assignment: CDR1 SGHAT and CDR2 FQNNGV. The CDR3 sequence is CASSSGDTGELFF. CDR3 bases: TGTGCCAGCAGCTCAGGAGACACCGGGGAGCTGTTTTTT.

This clonotype was counted between two and nine times. This chain joins TRBV12-3 or TRBV12-4 and TRBJ2-2; no firm D call. V was trimmed by 4 bases and J by 8 bases, leaving 14 bases between them. The CDR3 totals 14 residues. CDR3 loop: CASSSRLASGELFF. DNA of the CDR3: TGTGCCAGCAGTTCCCGCCTTGCGAGTGGGGAGCTGTTTTTT.

The table lists this clonotype with a few counts. The rearrangement uses TRBV7-6 and TRBJ2-7; no clear D gene. The germline gives CDR1 SGHVS, CDR2 FNYEAQ. V was shortened by 5 bases and J by 4 bases, with 15 bases between the two germline ends. This CDR3 has 14 amino acids. This CDR3 reads CASSPSKTHYEQYF. CDR3 nucleotides: TGTGCCAGCAGCCCTTCCAAGACCCATTACGAGCAGTACTTC.

This clonotype was seen only a few times. The chain combines TRBV12-3 or TRBV12-4 with TRBJ1-3; D unclear. The CDR3 length is 15 residues. The V end was cut by 6 bases, the J end by 0 bases, with 12 bases between. CDR3 region: CASSRGVVSGNTIYF. CDR3 nucleotides: TGTGCCAGCAGCCGTGGCGTAGTCTCTGGAAACACCATATATTTT.

The DNA of the CDR3 is TGTGCCAGCAGCTTGGCGGGGGGAAACTCCTACAATGAGCAGTTCTTC. Its protein is CASSLAGGNSYNEQFF. The V gene is TRBV5-4, the J gene TRBJ2-1, with 7 bases identical to TRBD2. This CDR3 region has 16 residues. The junction had 3 bases not matched to a gene; V was cut back by 0 bases and J by 0 bases. Germline CDR1 and CDR2: SGHNT and YYREEE (reference sequence).

This clonotype was found a few times. The chain uses TRBV6-4 and TRBJ2-5; D is possibly TRBD2 (5 bases). The CDR3 has 13 residues. Trimming removed 4 bases at V and 4 bases at J, with 10 bases between. The germline CDR1 and CDR2 sequences are MRHNA and SNTAGT. CDR3 in amino acids: CASSAGRGETQYF. The CDR3 DNA follows: TGTGCCAGCAGTGCCGGTCGGGGAGAGACCCAGTACTTC.

V usage is TRBV7-2 and J usage is TRBJ2-7, with unresolved D. The ends were cut back, 1 base at V and 3 bases at J, with 4 bases in the middle. The CDR3 is 12 amino acids. Germline lookup yields CDR1 SGHTA and CDR2 FQGNSA. CDR3 residues: CASSLGVYEQYF. The CDR3 nucleotides read TGTGCCAGCAGCTTAGGCGTCTACGAGCAGTACTTC.